Sequencing of this TCR beta chain was carried out in a study of graft-versus-host responses after intestinal transplantation. Of note for this clone: Antigen: not known.

This table comes from immunoSEQ multiplex PCR, and its TCRdb copy is limited to in-frame clones, with some not included. The data show 80,000 to 90,000 clones, with 80% to 95% seen just once and about 0.29% held by the top ten. After removal of 3 bases from V and 8 bases from J, the junction contained 7 bases not matched to a gene. The CDR3 covers 14 residues. Germline CDR1 is SGHRS and CDR2 is YFSETQ. The chain links TRBV5-1 to TRBJ1-4, with TRBD1 matching over 7 bases. This receptor was identified in a human donor who received an intestinal transplant. Sequenced here: unstimulated CD4+ T cells sorted from spleen or lymph node cells, sampled before intestinal transplant. CDR3 sequence reads: CASSSQGNIEKLFF. CDR3 nucleotide sequence: TGCGCCAGCAGCTCACAGGGGAATATCGAAAAACTGTTTTTT. The full variable domain, rest sourced from reference TRBV5-1 and TRBJ1-4, is KAGVTQTPRYLIKTRGQQVTLSCSPISGHRSVSWYQQTPGQGLQFLFEYFSETQRNKGNFPGRFSGRQFSNSRSEMNVSTLELGDSALYLCASSSQGNIEKLFFGSGTQLSVL.